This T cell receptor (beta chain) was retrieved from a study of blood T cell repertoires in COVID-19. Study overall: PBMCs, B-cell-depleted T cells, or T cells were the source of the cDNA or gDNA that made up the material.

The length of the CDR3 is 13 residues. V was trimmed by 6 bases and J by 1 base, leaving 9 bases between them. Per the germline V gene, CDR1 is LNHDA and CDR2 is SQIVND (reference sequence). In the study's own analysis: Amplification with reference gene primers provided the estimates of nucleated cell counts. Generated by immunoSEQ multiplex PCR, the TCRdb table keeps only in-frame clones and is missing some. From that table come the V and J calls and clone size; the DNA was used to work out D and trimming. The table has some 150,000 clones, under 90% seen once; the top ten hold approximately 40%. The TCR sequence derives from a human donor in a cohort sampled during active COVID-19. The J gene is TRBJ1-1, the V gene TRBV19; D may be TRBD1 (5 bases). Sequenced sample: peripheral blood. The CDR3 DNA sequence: TGTGCCAGTAGAATGCAGGGGAACACTGAAGCTTTCTTT. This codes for CASRMQGNTEAFF.